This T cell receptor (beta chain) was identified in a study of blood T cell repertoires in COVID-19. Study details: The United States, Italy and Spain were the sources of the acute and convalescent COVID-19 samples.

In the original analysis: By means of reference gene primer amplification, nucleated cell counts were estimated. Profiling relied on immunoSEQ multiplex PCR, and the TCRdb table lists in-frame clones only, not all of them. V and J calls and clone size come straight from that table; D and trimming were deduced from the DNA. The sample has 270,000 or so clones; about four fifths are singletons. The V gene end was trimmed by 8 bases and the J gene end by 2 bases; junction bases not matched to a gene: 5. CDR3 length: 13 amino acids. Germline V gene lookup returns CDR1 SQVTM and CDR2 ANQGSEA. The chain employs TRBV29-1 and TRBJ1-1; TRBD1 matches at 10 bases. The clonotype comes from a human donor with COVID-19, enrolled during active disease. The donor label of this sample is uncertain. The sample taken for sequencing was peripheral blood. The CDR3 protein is CSTGQGGNTEAFF. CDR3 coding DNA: TGCAGCACCGGACAGGGGGGAAACACTGAAGCTTTCTTT. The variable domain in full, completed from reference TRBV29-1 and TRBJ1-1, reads SAVISQKPSRDICQRGTSLTIQCQVDSQVTMMFWYRQQPGQSLTLIATANQGSEATYESGFVIDKFPISRPNLTFSTLTVSNMSPEDSSIYLCSTGQGGNTEAFFGQGTRLTVV.